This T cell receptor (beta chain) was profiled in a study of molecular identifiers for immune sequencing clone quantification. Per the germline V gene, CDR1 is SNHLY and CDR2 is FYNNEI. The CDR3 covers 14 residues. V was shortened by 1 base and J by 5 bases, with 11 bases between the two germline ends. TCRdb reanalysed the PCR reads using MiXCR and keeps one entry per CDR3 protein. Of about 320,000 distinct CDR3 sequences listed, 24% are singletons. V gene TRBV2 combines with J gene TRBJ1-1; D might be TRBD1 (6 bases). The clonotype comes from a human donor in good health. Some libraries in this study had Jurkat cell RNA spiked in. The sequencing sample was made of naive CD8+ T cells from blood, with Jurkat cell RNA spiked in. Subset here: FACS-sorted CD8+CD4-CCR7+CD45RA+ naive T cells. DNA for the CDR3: TGTGCCAGCAGTGAAGAGGGGGGCTTGACTGAAGCTTTCTTT. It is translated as CASSEEGGLTEAFF.